This TCR beta chain was retrieved from a study of beta chain features in type 1 diabetes. On this clone: Its antigen is not known.

The isolated RNA, all of it, was reverse transcribed, so expressed TCRB transcripts were what got sequenced. Assay used: immunoSEQ multiplex PCR; TCRdb lists only in-frame clones, some missing. The sample shows some 640,000 clones, 11% to 15% of them seen only once. Findings and limits, study-wide: Moderately but significantly shorter TCRB CDR3s were found in Type 1 diabetes patients in all four CD4+ subsets. The cDNA sequencing approach could over-represent high-TCR-expressing cells.

The authors sorted CD4+ naive, central memory, regulatory and stem cell-like memory cells via CD45RO/CCR7/CD25/CD127/CD95/CD27. Trimming removed 4 bases from V and 5 bases from J, with 21 bases in between. There are 16 residues in the CDR3. Looked up from germline, CDR1 is LGHNA and CDR2 is YSLEER. V gene TRBV4-3 combines with J gene TRBJ2-7; possible D gene TRBD2, 5 bases. The TCR originated in a man aged 18 to 29 with type 1 diabetes. Source material: naive CD4+ T cells from blood. CDR3: CASSLNFGVGNHEQYF. The DNA for the CDR3 is TGCGCCAGCAGCCTAAACTTCGGGGTAGGGAACCACGAGCAGTACTTC.